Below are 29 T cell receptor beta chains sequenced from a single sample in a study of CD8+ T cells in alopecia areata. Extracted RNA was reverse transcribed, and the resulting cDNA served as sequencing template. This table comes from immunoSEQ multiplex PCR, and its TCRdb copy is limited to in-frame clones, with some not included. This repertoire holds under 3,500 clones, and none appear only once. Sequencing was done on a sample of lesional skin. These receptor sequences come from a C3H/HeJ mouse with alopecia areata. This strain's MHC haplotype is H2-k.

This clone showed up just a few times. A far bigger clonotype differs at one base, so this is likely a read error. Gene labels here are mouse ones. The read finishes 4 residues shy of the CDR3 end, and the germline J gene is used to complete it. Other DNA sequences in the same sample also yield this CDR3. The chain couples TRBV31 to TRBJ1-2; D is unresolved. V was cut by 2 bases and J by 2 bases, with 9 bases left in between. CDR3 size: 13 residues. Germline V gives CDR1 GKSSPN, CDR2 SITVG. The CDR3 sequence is CAWSVSVNSDYTF. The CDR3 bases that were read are TGTGCCTGGAGTGTCAGTGTCAACTCC.

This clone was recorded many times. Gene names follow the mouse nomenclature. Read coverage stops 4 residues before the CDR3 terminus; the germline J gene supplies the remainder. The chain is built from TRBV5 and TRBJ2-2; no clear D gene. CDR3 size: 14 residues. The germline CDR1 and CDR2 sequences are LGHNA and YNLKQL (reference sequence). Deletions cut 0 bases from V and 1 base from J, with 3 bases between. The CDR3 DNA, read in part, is TGTGCCAGCAGCCAAGACAGAAACACCGGG. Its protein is CASSQDRNTG. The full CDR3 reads CASSQDRNTGQLYF.

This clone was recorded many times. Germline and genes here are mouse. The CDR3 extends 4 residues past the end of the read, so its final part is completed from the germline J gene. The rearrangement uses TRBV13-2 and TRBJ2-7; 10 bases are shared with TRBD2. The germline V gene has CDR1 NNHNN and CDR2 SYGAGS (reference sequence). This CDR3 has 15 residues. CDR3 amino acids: CASGDWGLGLYEQYF. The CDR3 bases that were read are TGTGCCAGCGGTGATTGGGGACTGGGGTTATAT.

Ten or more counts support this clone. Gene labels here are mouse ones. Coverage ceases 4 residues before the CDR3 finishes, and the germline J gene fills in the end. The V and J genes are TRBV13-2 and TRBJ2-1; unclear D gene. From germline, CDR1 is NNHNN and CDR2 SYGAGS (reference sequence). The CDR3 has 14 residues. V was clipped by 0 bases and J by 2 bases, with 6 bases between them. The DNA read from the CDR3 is TGTGCCAGCGGTGATGCTGGATACTATGCT. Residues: CASGDAGYYA. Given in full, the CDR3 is CASGDAGYYAEQFF.

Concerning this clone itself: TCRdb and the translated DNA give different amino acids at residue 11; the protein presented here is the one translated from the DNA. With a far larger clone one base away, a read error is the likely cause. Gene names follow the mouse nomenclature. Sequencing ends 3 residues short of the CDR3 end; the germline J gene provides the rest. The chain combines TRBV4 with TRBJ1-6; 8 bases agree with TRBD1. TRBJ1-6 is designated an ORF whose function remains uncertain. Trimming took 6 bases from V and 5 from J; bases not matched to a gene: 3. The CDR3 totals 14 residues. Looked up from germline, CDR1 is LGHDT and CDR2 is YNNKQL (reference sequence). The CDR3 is CASSIQGDNSPLYF. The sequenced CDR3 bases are TGTGCCAGCAGTATACAGGGGGATAATTCGCCC.

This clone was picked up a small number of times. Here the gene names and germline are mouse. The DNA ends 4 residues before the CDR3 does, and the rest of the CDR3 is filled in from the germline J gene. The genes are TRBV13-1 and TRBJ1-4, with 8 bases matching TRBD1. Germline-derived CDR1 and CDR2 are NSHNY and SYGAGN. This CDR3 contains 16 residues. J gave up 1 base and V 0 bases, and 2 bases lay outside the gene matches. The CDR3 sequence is CASSDADRDSNERLFF. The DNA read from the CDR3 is TGTGCCAGCAGTGATGCGGACAGGGATTCCAACGAA.

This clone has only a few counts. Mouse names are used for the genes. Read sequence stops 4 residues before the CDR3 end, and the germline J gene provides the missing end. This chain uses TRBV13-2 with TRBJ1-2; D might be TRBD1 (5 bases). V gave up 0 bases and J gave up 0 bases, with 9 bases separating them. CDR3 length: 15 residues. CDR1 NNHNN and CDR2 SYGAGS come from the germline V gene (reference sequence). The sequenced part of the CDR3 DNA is TGTGCCAGCGGTGATGTAACAGGATCAAACTCC. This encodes CASGDVTGSNS. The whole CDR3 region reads CASGDVTGSNSDYTF.

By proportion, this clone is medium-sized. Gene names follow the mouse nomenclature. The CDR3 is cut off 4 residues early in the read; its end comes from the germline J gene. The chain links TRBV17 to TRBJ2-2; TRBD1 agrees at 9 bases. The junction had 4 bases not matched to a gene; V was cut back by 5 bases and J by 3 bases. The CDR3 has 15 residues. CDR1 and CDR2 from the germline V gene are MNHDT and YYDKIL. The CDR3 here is CASSPQGAHTGQLYF. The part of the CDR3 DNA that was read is TGTGCTAGCAGTCCACAGGGGGCGCACACCGGG. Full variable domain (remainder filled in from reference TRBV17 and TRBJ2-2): DTTVKQNPRYKLARVGKPVNLICSQTMNHDTMYWYQKKPNQAPKLLLFYYDKILNREADTFEKFQSSRPNNSFCSLYIGSAGLEYSAMYLCASSPQGAHTGQLYFGEGSKLTVL.

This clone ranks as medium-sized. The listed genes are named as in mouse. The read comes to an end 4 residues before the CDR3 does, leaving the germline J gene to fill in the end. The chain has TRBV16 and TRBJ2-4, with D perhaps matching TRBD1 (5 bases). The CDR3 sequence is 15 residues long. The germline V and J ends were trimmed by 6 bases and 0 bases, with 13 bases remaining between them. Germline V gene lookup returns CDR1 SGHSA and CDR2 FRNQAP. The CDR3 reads CASSPDRSSQNTLYF. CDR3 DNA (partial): TGTGCAAGCAGTCCCGACAGATCTAGTCAAAAC.

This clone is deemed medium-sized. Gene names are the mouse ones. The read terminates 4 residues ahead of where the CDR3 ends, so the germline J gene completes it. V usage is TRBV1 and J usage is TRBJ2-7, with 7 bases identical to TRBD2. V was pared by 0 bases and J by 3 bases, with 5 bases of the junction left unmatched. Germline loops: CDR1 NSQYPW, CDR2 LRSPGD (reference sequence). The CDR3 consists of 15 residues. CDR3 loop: CTCSADPLGGYEQYF. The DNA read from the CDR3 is TGCACCTGCAGTGCAGATCCTTTGGGGGGCTAT.

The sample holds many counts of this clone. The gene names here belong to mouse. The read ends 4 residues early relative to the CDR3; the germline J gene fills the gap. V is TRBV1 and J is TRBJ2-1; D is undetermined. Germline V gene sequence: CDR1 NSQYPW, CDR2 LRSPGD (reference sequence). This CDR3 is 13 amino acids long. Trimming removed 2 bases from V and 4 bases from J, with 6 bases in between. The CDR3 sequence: CTCSAMGYAEQFF. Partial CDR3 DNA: TGCACCTGCAGTGCAATGGGTTATGCT. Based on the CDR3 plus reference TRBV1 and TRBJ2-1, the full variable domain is VTLLEQNPRWRLVPRGQAVNLRCILKNSQYPWMSWYQQDLQKQLQWLFTLRSPGDKEVKSLPGADYLATRVTDTELRLQVANMSQGRTLYCTCSAMGYAEQFFGPGTRLTVL.

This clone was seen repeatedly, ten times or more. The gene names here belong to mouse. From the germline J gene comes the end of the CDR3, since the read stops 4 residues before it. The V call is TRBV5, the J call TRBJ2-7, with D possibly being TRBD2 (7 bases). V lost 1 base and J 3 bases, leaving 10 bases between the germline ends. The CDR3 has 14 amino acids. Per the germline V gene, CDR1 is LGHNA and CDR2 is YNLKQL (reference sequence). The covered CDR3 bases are TGTGCCAGCAGCCAAGTAGGGGGGGGCTAT. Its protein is CASSQVGGGY. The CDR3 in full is CASSQVGGGYEQYF.

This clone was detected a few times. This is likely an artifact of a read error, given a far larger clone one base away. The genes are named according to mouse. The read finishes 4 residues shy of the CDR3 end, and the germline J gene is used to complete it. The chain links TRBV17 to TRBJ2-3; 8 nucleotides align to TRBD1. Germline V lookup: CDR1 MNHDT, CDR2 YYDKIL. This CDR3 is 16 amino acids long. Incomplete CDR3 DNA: TGTGGTAGCAGTAGAGTACAGGGGGATAGTGCAGAA. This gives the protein CGSSRVQGDSAE. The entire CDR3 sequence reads CGSSRVQGDSAETLYF. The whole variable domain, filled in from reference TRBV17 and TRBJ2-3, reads DTTVKQNPRYKLARVGKPVNLICSQTMNHDTMYWYQKKPNQAPKLLLFYYDKILNREADTFEKFQSSRPNNSFCSLYIGSAGLEYSAMYLCGSSRVQGDSAETLYFGSGTRLTVL.

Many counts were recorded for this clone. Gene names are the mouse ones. The CDR3 DNA, read in part, is TGTGCCAGCGGTGATCCCGGGGGGTCCTAT. This encodes CASGDPGGSY. The CDR3 reads in full as CASGDPGGSYEQYF. The chain uses TRBV13-2 and TRBJ2-7, with D possibly being TRBD2 (6 bases). The CDR3 extends 4 residues past the end of the read, so its final part is completed from the germline J gene. The CDR3 contains 14 residues. Germline assignment: CDR1 NNHNN and CDR2 SYGAGS (reference sequence). V dropped 1 base and J dropped 1 base, with 9 bases sitting between them.

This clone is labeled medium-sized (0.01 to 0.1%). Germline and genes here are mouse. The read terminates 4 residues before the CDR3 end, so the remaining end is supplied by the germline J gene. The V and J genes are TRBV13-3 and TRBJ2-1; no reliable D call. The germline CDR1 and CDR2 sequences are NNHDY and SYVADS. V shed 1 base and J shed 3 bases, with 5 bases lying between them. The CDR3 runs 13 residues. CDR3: CASSDPGYAEQFF. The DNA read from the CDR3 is TGTGCCAGCAGTGATCCAGGCTATGCT.

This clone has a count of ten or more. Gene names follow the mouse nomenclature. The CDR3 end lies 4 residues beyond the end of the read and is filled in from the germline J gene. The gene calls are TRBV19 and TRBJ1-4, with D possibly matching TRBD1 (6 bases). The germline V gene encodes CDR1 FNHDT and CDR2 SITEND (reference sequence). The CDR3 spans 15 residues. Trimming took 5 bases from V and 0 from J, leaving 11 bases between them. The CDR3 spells CASSQGTISNERLFF. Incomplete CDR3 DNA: TGTGCCAGCAGCCAGGGGACAATTTCCAACGAA.

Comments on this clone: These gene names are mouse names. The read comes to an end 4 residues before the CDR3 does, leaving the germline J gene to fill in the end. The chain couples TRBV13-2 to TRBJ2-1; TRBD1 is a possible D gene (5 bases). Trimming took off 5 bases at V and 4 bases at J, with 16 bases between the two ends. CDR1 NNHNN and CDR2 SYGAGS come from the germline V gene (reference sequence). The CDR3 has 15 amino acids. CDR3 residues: CASGPWTWWYAEQFF. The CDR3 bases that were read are TGTGCCAGCGGCCCTTGGACATGGTGGTATGCT.

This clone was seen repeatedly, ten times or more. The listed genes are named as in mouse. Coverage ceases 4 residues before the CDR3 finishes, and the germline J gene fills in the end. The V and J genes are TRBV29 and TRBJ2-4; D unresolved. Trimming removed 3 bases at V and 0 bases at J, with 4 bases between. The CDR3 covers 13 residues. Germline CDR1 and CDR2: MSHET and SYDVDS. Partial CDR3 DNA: TGTGCTAGCAGTTTTGGTAGTCAAAAC. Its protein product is CASSFGSQN. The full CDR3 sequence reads CASSFGSQNTLYF.

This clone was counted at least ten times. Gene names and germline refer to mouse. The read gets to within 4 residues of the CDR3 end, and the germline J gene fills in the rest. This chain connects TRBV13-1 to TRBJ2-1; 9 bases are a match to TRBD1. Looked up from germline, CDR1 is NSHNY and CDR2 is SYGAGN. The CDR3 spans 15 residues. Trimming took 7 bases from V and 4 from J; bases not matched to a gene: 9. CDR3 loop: CASGPGTGWYAEQFF. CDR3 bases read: TGTGCCAGCGGCCCTGGGACAGGGTGGTATGCT.

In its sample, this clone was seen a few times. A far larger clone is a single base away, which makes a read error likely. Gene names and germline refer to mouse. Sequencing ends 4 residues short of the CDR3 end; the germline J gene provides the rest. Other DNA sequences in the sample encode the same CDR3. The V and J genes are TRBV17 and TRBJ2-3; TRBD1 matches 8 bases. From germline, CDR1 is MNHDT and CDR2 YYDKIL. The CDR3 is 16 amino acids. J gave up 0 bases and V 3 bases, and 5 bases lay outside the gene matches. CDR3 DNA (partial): TGTGCTAGCAGTAGGGTACAGGGGGATAGTGCAGAA. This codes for CASSRVQGDSAE. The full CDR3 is CASSRVQGDSAETLYF.

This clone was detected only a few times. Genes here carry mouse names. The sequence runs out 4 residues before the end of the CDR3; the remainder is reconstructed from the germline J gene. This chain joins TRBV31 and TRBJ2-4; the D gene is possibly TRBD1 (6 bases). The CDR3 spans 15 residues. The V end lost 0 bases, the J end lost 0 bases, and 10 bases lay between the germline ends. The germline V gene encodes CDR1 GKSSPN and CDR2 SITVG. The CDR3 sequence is CAWSLRTASQNTLYF. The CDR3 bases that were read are TGTGCCTGGAGTCTAAGGACAGCTAGTCAAAAC.

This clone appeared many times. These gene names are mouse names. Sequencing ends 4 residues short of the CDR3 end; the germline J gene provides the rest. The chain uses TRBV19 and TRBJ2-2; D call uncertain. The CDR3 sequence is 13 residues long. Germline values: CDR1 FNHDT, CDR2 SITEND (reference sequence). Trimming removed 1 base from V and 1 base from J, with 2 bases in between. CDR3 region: CASSIQNTGQLYF. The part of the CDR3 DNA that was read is TGTGCCAGCAGTATACAAAACACCGGG.

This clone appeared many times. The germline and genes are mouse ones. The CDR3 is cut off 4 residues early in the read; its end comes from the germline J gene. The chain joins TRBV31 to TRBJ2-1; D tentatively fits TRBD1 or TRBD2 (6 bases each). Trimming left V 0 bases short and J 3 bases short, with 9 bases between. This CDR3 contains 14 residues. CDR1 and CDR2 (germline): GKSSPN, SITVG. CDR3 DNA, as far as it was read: TGTGCCTGGAGTCTGGGGGCCCTCTATGCT. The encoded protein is CAWSLGALYA. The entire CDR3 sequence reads CAWSLGALYAEQFF. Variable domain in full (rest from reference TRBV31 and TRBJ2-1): AQTIHQWPVAEIKAVGSPLSLGCTIKGKSSPNLYWYWQATGGTLQQLFYSITVGQVESVVQLNLSASRPKDDQFILSTEKLLLSHSGFYLCAWSLGALYAEQFFGPGTRLTVL.

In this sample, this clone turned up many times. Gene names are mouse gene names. The CDR3 bases that were read are TGTGCCAGCAGTGAGCCGGACTGGGGGCAAAAC. Translated: CASSEPDWGQN. The whole CDR3 reads CASSEPDWGQNTLYF. This chain links TRBV13-1 with TRBJ2-4, with 10 positions matching TRBD2. The read halts 4 residues ahead of the CDR3 end, with the missing end drawn from the germline J gene. V was pared by 2 bases and J by 3 bases, with 3 bases of the junction left unmatched. The CDR3 has 15 amino acids. Germline CDR1 reads NSHNY; CDR2 reads SYGAGN.

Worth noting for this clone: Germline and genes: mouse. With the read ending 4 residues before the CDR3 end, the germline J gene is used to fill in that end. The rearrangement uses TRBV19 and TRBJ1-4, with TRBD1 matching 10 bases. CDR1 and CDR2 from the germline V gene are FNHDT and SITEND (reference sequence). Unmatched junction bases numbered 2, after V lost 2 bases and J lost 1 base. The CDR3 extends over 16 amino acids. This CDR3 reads CASSMGDRGSNERLFF. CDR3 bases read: TGTGCCAGCAGTATGGGGGACAGGGGTTCCAACGAA.

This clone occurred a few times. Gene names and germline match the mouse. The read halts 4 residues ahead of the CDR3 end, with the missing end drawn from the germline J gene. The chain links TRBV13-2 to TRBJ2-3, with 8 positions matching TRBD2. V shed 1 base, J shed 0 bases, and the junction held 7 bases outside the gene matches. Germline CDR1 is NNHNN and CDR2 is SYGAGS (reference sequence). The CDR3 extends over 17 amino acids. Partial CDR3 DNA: TGTGCCAGCGGTGATATATACTGGGGGTCTAGTGCAGAA. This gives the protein CASGDIYWGSSAE. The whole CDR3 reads CASGDIYWGSSAETLYF.

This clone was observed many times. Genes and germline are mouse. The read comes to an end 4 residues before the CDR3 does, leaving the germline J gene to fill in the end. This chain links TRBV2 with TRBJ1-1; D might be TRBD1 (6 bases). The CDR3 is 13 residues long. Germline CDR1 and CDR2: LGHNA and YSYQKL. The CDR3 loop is CASSQDRDKEVFF. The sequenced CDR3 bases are TGTGCCAGCAGCCAAGATCGGGACAAA.

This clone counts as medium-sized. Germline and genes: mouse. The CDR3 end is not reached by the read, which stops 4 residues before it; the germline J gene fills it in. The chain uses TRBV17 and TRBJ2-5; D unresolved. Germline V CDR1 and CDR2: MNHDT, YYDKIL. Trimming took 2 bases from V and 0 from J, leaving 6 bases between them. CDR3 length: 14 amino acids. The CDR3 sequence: CASSRLFNQDTQYF. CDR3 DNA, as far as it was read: TGTGCTAGCAGTAGACTGTTTAACCAAGAC.

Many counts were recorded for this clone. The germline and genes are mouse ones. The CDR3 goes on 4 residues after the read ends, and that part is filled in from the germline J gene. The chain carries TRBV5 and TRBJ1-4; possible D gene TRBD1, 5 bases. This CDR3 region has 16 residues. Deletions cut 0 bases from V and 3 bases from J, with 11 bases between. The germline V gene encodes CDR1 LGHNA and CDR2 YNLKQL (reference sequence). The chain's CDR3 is CASSQERRTTNERLFF. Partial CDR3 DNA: TGTGCCAGCAGCCAAGAGAGGAGGACAACCAACGAA.